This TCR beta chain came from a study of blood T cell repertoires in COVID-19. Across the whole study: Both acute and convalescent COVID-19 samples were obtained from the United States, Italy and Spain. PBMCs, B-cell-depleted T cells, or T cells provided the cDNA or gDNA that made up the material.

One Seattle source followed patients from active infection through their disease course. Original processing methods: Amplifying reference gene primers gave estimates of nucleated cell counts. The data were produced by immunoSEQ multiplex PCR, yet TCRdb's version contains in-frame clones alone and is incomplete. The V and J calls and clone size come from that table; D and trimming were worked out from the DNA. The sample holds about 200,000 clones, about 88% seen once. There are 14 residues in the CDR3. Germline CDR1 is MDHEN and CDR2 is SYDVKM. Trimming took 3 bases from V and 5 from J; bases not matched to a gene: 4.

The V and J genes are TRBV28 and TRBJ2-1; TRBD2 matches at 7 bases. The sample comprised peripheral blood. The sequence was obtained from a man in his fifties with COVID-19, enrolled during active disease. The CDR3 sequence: CASSFGGLDNEQFF. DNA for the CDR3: TGTGCCAGCAGTTTCGGGGGGTTAGACAATGAGCAGTTCTTC.